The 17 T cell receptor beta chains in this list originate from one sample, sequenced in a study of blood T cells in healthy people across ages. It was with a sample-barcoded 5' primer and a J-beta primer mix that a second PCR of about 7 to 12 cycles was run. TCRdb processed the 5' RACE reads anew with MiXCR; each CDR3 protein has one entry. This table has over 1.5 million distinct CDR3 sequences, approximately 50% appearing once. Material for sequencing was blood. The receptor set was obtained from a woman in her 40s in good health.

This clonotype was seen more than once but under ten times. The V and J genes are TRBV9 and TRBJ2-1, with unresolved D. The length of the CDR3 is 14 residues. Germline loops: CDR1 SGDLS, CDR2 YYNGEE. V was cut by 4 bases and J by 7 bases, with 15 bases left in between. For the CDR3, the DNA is TGTGCCAGCAGCCGTCGTGAGGCTCATAATGAGCAGTTCTTC. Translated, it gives CASSRREAHNEQFF.

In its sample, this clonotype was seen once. In DNA, the CDR3 is TGTGCCAGCACCCACGACAGGGGACCCCAGCATTTT. It specifies CASTHDRGPQHF. The V call is TRBV7-2, the J call TRBJ1-5; 8 nucleotides match TRBD1. Trimming removed 7 bases from V and 10 bases from J; junction bases left unmatched: 6. Germline-derived CDR1 and CDR2 are SGHTA and FQGNSA. This CDR3 is built from 12 residues.

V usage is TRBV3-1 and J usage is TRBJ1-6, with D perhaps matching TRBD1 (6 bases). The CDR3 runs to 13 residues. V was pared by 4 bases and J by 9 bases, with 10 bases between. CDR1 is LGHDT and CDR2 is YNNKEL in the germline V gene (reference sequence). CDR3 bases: TGTGCCAGCAGCCTAGGACAGTCTTCACCCCTCCACTTT. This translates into CASSLGQSSPLHF.

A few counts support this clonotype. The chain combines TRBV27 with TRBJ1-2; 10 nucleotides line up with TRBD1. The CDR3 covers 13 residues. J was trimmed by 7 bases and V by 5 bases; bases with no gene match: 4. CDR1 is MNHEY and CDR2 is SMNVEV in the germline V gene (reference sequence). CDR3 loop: CASSTTGGGGYTF. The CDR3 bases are TGTGCCAGCAGTACGACAGGGGGCGGTGGCTACACCTTC.

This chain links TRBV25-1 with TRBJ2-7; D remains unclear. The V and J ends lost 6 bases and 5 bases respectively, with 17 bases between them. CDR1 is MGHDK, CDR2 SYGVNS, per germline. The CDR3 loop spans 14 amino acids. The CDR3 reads CASRDRPRRDEQYF. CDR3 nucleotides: TGTGCCAGCAGGGATAGGCCGCGTCGGGACGAGCAGTACTTC.

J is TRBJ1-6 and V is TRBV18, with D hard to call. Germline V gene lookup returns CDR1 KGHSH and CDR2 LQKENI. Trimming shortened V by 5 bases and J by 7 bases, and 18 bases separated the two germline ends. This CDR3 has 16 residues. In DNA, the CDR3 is TGTGCCAGCTCAACTTTGACAACCCTTGGCAATTCACCCCTCCACTTT. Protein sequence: CASSTLTTLGNSPLHF.

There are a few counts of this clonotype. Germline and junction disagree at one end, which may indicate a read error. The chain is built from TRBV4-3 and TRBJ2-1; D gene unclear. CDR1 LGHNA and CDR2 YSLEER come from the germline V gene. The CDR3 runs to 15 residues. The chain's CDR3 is CASGQLNSPYNEQFF. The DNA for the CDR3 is TGCGCCAGCGGCCAACTAAACTCACCTTACAATGAGCAGTTCTTC.

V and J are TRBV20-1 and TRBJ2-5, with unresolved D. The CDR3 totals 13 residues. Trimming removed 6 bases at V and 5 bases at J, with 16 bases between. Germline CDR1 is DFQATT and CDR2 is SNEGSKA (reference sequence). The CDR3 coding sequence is TGCAGTGCCCATGAGAGAAACGGGGAGACCCAGTACTTC. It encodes CSAHERNGETQYF.

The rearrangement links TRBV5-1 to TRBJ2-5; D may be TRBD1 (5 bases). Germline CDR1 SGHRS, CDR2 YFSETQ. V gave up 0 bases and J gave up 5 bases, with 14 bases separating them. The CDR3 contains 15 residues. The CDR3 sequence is CASSLEDSAAETQYF. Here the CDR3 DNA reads TGCGCCAGCAGCTTGGAAGACAGCGCGGCGGAGACCCAGTACTTC.

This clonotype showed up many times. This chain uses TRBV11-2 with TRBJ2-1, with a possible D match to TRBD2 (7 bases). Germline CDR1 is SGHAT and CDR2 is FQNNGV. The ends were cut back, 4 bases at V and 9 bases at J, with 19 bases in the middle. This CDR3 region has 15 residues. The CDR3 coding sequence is TGTGCCAGCAGCTCCGATTGGGGGGGCCTTAGTGAGCAGTTCTTC. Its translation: CASSSDWGGLSEQFF.

Written as DNA, the CDR3 is TGCAGCGTTGGGGGGCAGGGAATAAACGGCTACACCTTC. This sequence encodes CSVGGQGINGYTF. The V and J genes are TRBV29-1 and TRBJ1-2; possibly TRBD1 for D (6 bases). CDR3 length: 13 residues. The V end was cut by 4 bases, the J end by 8 bases, with 17 bases between. Germline lookup yields CDR1 SQVTM and CDR2 ANQGSEA. The variable domain in full, completed from reference TRBV29-1 and TRBJ1-2, reads SAVISQKPSRDICQRGTSLTIQCQVDSQVTMMFWYRQQPGQSLTLIATANQGSEATYESGFVIDKFPISRPNLTFSTLTVSNMSPEDSSIYLCSVGGQGINGYTFGSGTRLTVV.

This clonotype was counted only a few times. CDR3 bases: TGTGCCAGCAGCAACTACAGGAGCACAGATACGCAGTATTTT. Protein product: CASSNYRSTDTQYF. This sequence joins TRBV5-5 and TRBJ2-3; D is perhaps TRBD1 (5 bases). The V gene's germline CDR1 is SGHKS and CDR2 YYEKEE (reference sequence). V was clipped by 4 bases and J by 0 bases, with 9 bases between them. The CDR3 extends over 14 amino acids.

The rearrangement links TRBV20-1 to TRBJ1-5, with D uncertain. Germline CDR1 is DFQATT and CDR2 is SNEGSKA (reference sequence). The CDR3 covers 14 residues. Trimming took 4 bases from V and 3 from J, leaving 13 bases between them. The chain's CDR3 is CSAIRASNNQPQHF. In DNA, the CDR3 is TGCAGTGCTATCCGGGCCAGTAACAATCAGCCCCAGCATTTT.

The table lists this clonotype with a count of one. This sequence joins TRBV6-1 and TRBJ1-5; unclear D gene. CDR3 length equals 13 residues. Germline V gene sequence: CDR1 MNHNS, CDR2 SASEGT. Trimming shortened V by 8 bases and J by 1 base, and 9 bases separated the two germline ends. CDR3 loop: CASRINSNQPQHF. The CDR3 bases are TGTGCCAGCCGCATTAACAGCAATCAGCCCCAGCATTTT.

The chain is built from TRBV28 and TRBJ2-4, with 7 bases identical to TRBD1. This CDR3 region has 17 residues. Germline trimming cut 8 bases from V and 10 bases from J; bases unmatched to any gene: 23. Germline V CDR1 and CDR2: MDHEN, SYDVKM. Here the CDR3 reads CASSLLGQPPQQVIQYF. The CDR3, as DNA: TGTGCCAGCTCCCTTTTGGGACAGCCCCCTCAACAAGTAATTCAGTACTTC.

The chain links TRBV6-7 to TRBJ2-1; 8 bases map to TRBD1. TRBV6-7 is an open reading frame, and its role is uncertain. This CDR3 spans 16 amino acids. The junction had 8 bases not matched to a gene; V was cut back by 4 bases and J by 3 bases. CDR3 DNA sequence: TGTGCCAGCAGTTGGCCCGACAGGGGCCTCTACAATGAGCAGTTCTTC. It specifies CASSWPDRGLYNEQFF.

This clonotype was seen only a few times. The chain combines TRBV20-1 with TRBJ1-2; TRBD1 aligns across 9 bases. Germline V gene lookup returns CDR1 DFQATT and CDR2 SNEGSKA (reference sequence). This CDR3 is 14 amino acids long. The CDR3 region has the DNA TGCAGCGCCCTAGGGACAGGGCTTAACTATGGCTACACCTTC. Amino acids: CSALGTGLNYGYTF.